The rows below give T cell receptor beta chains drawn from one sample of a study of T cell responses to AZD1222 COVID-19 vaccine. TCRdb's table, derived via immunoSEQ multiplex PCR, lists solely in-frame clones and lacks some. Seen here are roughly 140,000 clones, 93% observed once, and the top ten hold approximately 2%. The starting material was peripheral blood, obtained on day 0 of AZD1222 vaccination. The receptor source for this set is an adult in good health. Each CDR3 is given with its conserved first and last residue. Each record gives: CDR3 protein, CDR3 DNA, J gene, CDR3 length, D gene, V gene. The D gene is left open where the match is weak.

CDR3 protein: CASSLTPGTHNEQFF
CDR3 DNA: TGCGCCAGCAGCTTGACACCGGGGACCCACAATGAGCAGTTCTTC
J gene: TRBJ2-1
CDR3 length: 15
D gene: -
V gene: TRBV5-1

CDR3 protein: CASSPAAKNTEAFF
CDR3 DNA: TGTGCCAGCTCACCTGCGGCGAAGAACACTGAAGCTTTCTTT
J gene: TRBJ1-1
CDR3 length: 14
D gene: -
V gene: TRBV18

CDR3 protein: CASSQEATSGYNEQFF
CDR3 DNA: TGCGCCAGCAGCCAAGAAGCGACTAGCGGATACAATGAGCAGTTCTTC
J gene: TRBJ2-1
CDR3 length: 16
D gene: TRBD2
V gene: TRBV4-1

CDR3 protein: CASSLAPRRGGPDTQYF
CDR3 DNA: TGCGCCAGCAGCTTGGCCCCAAGGCGGGGGGGCCCAGATACGCAGTATTTT
J gene: TRBJ2-3
CDR3 length: 17
D gene: TRBD2
V gene: TRBV5-1

CDR3 protein: CASSVGLAGLSNKNIQYF
CDR3 DNA: TGTGCCAGCAGCGTAGGACTAGCGGGCCTGTCTAACAAAAACATTCAGTACTTC
J gene: TRBJ2-4
CDR3 length: 18
D gene: TRBD2
V gene: TRBV9

CDR3 protein: CASSQVLKGPGLFGRNSPLYF
CDR3 DNA: TGTGCCAGCAGCCAAGTGTTAAAGGGGCCAGGGCTTTTCGGTCGAAATTCACCCCTCTACTTT
J gene: TRBJ1-6
CDR3 length: 21
D gene: -
V gene: TRBV14

CDR3 protein: CASSRSGISYEQYF
CDR3 DNA: TGTGCCAGCAGCCGAAGCGGGATCTCTTACGAGCAGTACTTC
J gene: TRBJ2-7
CDR3 length: 14
D gene: TRBD2
V gene: TRBV2

CDR3 protein: CASSLTSGKGVNEQFF
CDR3 DNA: TGCGCCAGCAGCTTGACTAGCGGGAAAGGGGTCAATGAGCAGTTCTTC
J gene: TRBJ2-1
CDR3 length: 16
D gene: TRBD2
V gene: TRBV5-1

CDR3 protein: CASSLVGSYNQPQHF
CDR3 DNA: TGTGCCAGCAGCTTAGTTGGCAGTTACAATCAGCCCCAGCATTTT
J gene: TRBJ1-5
CDR3 length: 15
D gene: -
V gene: TRBV7-2

CDR3 protein: CASSDLVGGETQYF
CDR3 DNA: TGTGCCAGCAGTGATCTAGTAGGAGGAGAGACCCAGTACTTC
J gene: TRBJ2-5
CDR3 length: 14
D gene: -
V gene: TRBV6-1

CDR3 protein: CASSEDLEQVTYEQYF
CDR3 DNA: TGTGCCAGCAGTGAAGACTTAGAACAAGTTACCTACGAGCAGTACTTC
J gene: TRBJ2-7
CDR3 length: 16
D gene: -
V gene: TRBV2

CDR3 protein: CASSGTLSVVLTYEQYF
CDR3 DNA: TGTGCCAGCAGTGGGACCCTTAGTGTCGTCCTCACCTACGAGCAGTACTTC
J gene: TRBJ2-7
CDR3 length: 17
D gene: -
V gene: TRBV6-1

CDR3 protein: CASSEEGIAIYEQYF
CDR3 DNA: TGTGCCAGCAGTGAAGAAGGAATAGCAATCTACGAGCAGTACTTC
J gene: TRBJ2-7
CDR3 length: 15
D gene: -
V gene: TRBV2

CDR3 protein: CASRMWGAGLTQYF
CDR3 DNA: TGTGCCAGCCGTATGTGGGGGGCCGGTCTTACCCAGTACTTC
J gene: TRBJ2-5
CDR3 length: 14
D gene: -
V gene: TRBV5-6

CDR3 protein: CASRETGGSSPLHF
CDR3 DNA: TGTGCCAGTAGAGAGACAGGGGGCAGTTCACCCCTCCACTTT
J gene: TRBJ1-6
CDR3 length: 14
D gene: TRBD1
V gene: TRBV18

CDR3 protein: CASSLLTVNTEAFF
CDR3 DNA: TGTGCCAGCAGCTTGTTGACAGTGAACACTGAAGCTTTCTTT
J gene: TRBJ1-1
CDR3 length: 14
D gene: -
V gene: TRBV5-5

CDR3 protein: CASSQPRGTEAFF
CDR3 DNA: TGTGCCAGCAGCCAGCCCCGGGGGACTGAAGCTTTCTTT
J gene: TRBJ1-1
CDR3 length: 13
D gene: -
V gene: TRBV5-5

CDR3 protein: CASSLEGQETQYF
CDR3 DNA: TGCGCCAGCAGCTTGGAGGGCCAAGAGACCCAGTACTTC
J gene: TRBJ2-5
CDR3 length: 13
D gene: -
V gene: TRBV5-1

CDR3 protein: CASSVDSVNEQFF
CDR3 DNA: TGTGCCAGCAGCGTAGACAGTGTCAATGAGCAGTTCTTC
J gene: TRBJ2-1
CDR3 length: 13
D gene: -
V gene: TRBV9

CDR3 protein: CASSLGDTLGNEQFF
CDR3 DNA: TGCGCCAGCAGCTTGGGGGACACACTCGGGAATGAGCAGTTCTTC
J gene: TRBJ2-1
CDR3 length: 15
D gene: -
V gene: TRBV5-1

CDR3 protein: CASIPGPDPNQPQHF
CDR3 DNA: TGTGCCAGTATACCCGGCCCGGACCCCAATCAGCCCCAGCATTTT
J gene: TRBJ1-5
CDR3 length: 15
D gene: -
V gene: TRBV19

CDR3 protein: CAIGSRTYEQYF
CDR3 DNA: TGTGCCATCGGGAGTAGAACCTACGAGCAGTACTTC
J gene: TRBJ2-7
CDR3 length: 12
D gene: -
V gene: TRBV10-3

CDR3 protein: CASSQGVANQPQHF
CDR3 DNA: TGTGCCAGCAGCCAAGGAGTAGCCAATCAGCCCCAGCATTTT
J gene: TRBJ1-5
CDR3 length: 14
D gene: -
V gene: TRBV3-1/TRBV3-2

CDR3 protein: CSAAGGRGAFF
CDR3 DNA: TGCAGTGCGGCGGGGGGCCGAGGAGCTTTCTTT
J gene: TRBJ1-1
CDR3 length: 11
D gene: -
V gene: TRBV20-1

CDR3 protein: CASSLDLQRMGYTF
CDR3 DNA: TGTGCCAGCAGCTTGGACTTGCAGAGGATGGGCTACACCTTC
J gene: TRBJ1-2
CDR3 length: 14
D gene: -
V gene: TRBV5-5

CDR3 protein: CSFGQGGRDYGYTF
CDR3 DNA: TGCAGCTTTGGACAGGGAGGCCGGGACTATGGCTACACCTTC
J gene: TRBJ1-2
CDR3 length: 14
D gene: TRBD1
V gene: TRBV29-1

CDR3 protein: CASSLDSYGYTF
CDR3 DNA: TGCGCCAGCAGCTTGGATAGCTATGGCTACACCTTC
J gene: TRBJ1-2
CDR3 length: 12
D gene: -
V gene: TRBV5-1

CDR3 protein: CASSPQDTQYF
CDR3 DNA: TGTGCCAGCTCACCACAAGATACGCAGTATTTT
J gene: TRBJ2-3
CDR3 length: 11
D gene: -
V gene: TRBV18

CDR3 protein: CASSPIARDTDYEQYF
CDR3 DNA: TGTGCCAGCAGCCCCATAGCCCGGGACACCGACTACGAGCAGTACTTC
J gene: TRBJ2-7
CDR3 length: 16
D gene: -
V gene: TRBV11-2

CDR3 protein: CASSQESPVFTDTQYF
CDR3 DNA: TGCGCCAGCAGCCAAGAGAGTCCAGTTTTCACAGATACGCAGTATTTT
J gene: TRBJ2-3
CDR3 length: 16
D gene: -
V gene: TRBV4-1

CDR3 protein: CASSYTSGAEAFF
CDR3 DNA: TGTGCCAGCAGTTACACCTCTGGGGCTGAAGCTTTCTTT
J gene: TRBJ1-1
CDR3 length: 13
D gene: -
V gene: TRBV6-5

CDR3 protein: CASSYSTAGAHYGYTF
CDR3 DNA: TGTGCCAGCAGTTACTCGACCGCAGGGGCTCACTATGGCTACACCTTC
J gene: TRBJ1-2
CDR3 length: 16
D gene: -
V gene: TRBV6-5

CDR3 protein: CASSARLAGVSINTGELFF
CDR3 DNA: TGTGCCAGCAGCGCGAGACTAGCGGGAGTTAGTATAAACACCGGGGAGCTGTTTTTT
J gene: TRBJ2-2
CDR3 length: 19
D gene: TRBD2
V gene: TRBV9

CDR3 protein: CASSPLPDGELFF
CDR3 DNA: TGTGCCAGCAGCCCCCTCCCGGACGGGGAGCTGTTTTTT
J gene: TRBJ2-2
CDR3 length: 13
D gene: -
V gene: TRBV9

CDR3 protein: CAIRQQGSDSPLHF
CDR3 DNA: TGTGCCATCAGACAACAGGGATCTGATTCACCCCTCCACTTT
J gene: TRBJ1-6
CDR3 length: 14
D gene: -
V gene: TRBV10-3

CDR3 protein: CASSDVSSRTDTQYF
CDR3 DNA: TGTGCCAGCAGTGACGTCTCCTCCCGCACAGATACGCAGTATTTT
J gene: TRBJ2-3
CDR3 length: 15
D gene: -
V gene: TRBV6-4

CDR3 protein: CSATTGRTEAFF
CDR3 DNA: TGCAGCGCTACGACAGGGCGTACTGAAGCTTTCTTT
J gene: TRBJ1-1
CDR3 length: 12
D gene: TRBD1
V gene: TRBV29-1

CDR3 protein: CASSITGTTKQYF
CDR3 DNA: TGTGCCAGCAGCATAACAGGGACCACCAAGCAGTACTTC
J gene: TRBJ2-7
CDR3 length: 13
D gene: -
V gene: TRBV13

CDR3 protein: CASSFSGASFGANVLTF
CDR3 DNA: TGTGCCAGCAGCTTTTCAGGGGCTTCCTTCGGGGCCAACGTCCTGACTTTC
J gene: TRBJ2-6
CDR3 length: 17
D gene: -
V gene: TRBV5-5

CDR3 protein: CASSGEYGVYEQYF
CDR3 DNA: TGTGCCAGCTCGGGGGAGTATGGGGTCTACGAGCAGTACTTC
J gene: TRBJ2-7
CDR3 length: 14
D gene: -
V gene: TRBV18

CDR3 protein: CASSQGPGNSYEQYF
CDR3 DNA: TGTGCCAGCAGCCAGGGTCCGGGTAACTCCTACGAGCAGTACTTC
J gene: TRBJ2-7
CDR3 length: 15
D gene: -
V gene: TRBV3-1/TRBV3-2

CDR3 protein: CASSEYLVSETQYF
CDR3 DNA: TGTGCCAGCAGTGAATACTTGGTCTCAGAGACCCAGTACTTC
J gene: TRBJ2-5
CDR3 length: 14
D gene: -
V gene: TRBV2

CDR3 protein: CASSLSSGGTWETQYF
CDR3 DNA: TGTGCCAGCAGCTTGAGTAGCGGGGGGACCTGGGAGACCCAGTACTTC
J gene: TRBJ2-5
CDR3 length: 16
D gene: TRBD2
V gene: TRBV5-4

CDR3 protein: CASSPRGGRANTGELFF
CDR3 DNA: TGCGCCAGCAGCCCGCGGGGGGGCCGAGCGAACACCGGGGAGCTGTTTTTT
J gene: TRBJ2-2
CDR3 length: 17
D gene: TRBD2
V gene: TRBV5-1